The present T cell receptor beta chain was sequenced within a study of beta chain features in type 1 diabetes. The CDR3 extends over 14 amino acids. Germline CDR1 is SGHNT and CDR2 is YENEEA. The V end lost 1 base, the J end lost 3 bases, and 10 bases lay between the germline ends. This clone was detected a few times. The study reverse transcribed the entire isolated RNA, so it sequenced expressed TCRB transcripts. TCRdb keeps only in-frame clones here, not all; method: immunoSEQ multiplex PCR. This table has around 500,000 clones, 9.5% to 12% appearing once. The sample taken for sequencing was naive CD4+ T cells from blood. The V call is TRBV11-3, the J call TRBJ2-7; D may be TRBD1 (5 bases). This TCR derives from a woman between 18 and 29 years old in good health. In DNA, the CDR3 is TGTGCCAGCAGCTTAGTATCTCAGGGCTACGAGCAGTACTTC. Protein sequence: CASSLVSQGYEQYF.